This T cell receptor beta chain was identified during a study of Graves' ophthalmopathy and Graves' hyperthyroidism. Scientists amplified the TCR beta CDR3 regions from RNA transcripts. HTBI primers served in a first-round RT-PCR, which a second-round multiplex PCR followed. TCRdb called the multiplex PCR reads again in MiXCR, with one record for every CDR3 protein. The sample lists about 420,000 distinct CDR3 sequences; 21% were seen once. Aged 18 to 65, hyperthyroidism patients had been newly diagnosed, with under 2 months' duration. Certain patients, namely those with other autoimmune diseases, uncontrolled infections, pregnancy or lactation, were excluded. Physicians reached a diagnosis by relying on clinical symptoms, serum thyroxine, TRAb, thyroid ultrasound and orbital computed tomography. Findings and limits, study-wide: Most thyroid-expanded clonotypes exceeding 0.001 frequency were also found in blood.

The sample holds many counts of this clonotype. Its antigen is unidentified. CDR1 and CDR2 (germline): SEHNR, FQNEAQ (reference sequence). The V end lost 7 bases, the J end lost 6 bases, and 19 bases lay between the germline ends. This CDR3 is built from 16 residues. This sequence originates from a woman aged 18 to 35 with stable Graves' hyperthyroidism. What was sequenced was peripheral blood. V is TRBV7-9 and J is TRBJ1-6, with D tentatively TRBD1 (6 bases). Here the CDR3 reads CASISTGQNPNSPLHF. CDR3 sequence (DNA): TGTGCCAGCATATCGACAGGACAAAATCCTAATTCACCCCTCCACTTT.